This T cell receptor (beta chain) stems from a study of blood T cell repertoires in COVID-19. Study at large: Researchers got acute and convalescent COVID-19 samples from the United States, Italy and Spain. T cells, B-cell-depleted T cells, or PBMCs provided the cDNA or gDNA that served as material.

Unmatched junction bases numbered 5, after V lost 6 bases and J lost 6 bases. The CDR3 contains 13 residues. Germline V gene sequence: CDR1 MNHEY, CDR2 SVGAGI. In the study's own analysis: For nucleated cells, counts were estimated from reference gene primer amplification. Sequenced by immunoSEQ multiplex PCR; TCRdb stores in-frame clones only, minus some. The DNA was the basis for D and trimming; V, J and clone size are from that table. The profile shows fewer than 350,000 clones, around nine tenths of them singletons. The sequence came from a middle-aged man with acute or convalescent COVID-19. This chain uses TRBV6-5 with TRBJ1-2; 9 nucleotides match TRBD1. The sequenced sample was peripheral blood. CDR3 nucleotides: TGTGCCAGCAGCCTCAGGACAGGGGATGGCTACACCTTC. This gives the protein CASSLRTGDGYTF.